Described below is a single T cell receptor (beta chain) sequence and its context. Its antigen is not identified. This entry comes from a study of blood T cells in healthy people across ages. Study-wide results and limits: Total diversity from one million sequenced T cells was likely underestimated.

Together with a sample-barcoded 5' primer, a J-beta primer mix was included in a second PCR lasting about 7 to 11 cycles. One entry per CDR3 protein, called by TCRdb with MiXCR from the 5' RACE reads. The sample carries more than 900,000 distinct CDR3 sequences, about 23% recorded once. V lost 4 bases, J lost 2 bases, and 13 bases stayed unmatched. From germline, CDR1 is SNHLY and CDR2 FYNNEI. The CDR3 has 19 residues. The same data also went into a second study, on T cells of mothers and their children.

Sequencing was carried out using blood. The chain joins TRBV2 to TRBJ2-3, with 12 bases identical to TRBD2. The sequence was obtained from a girl aged 2 to 10 in good health. The CDR3 DNA is TGTGCCAGCAGTGTACGACTAGCGGGGGTGGAGCGGGCCACAGATACGCAGTATTTT. Encoded protein: CASSVRLAGVERATDTQYF.